Below, 7 T cell receptor beta chains from the same sample are listed, as sequenced in a study of T cell responses to AZD1222 COVID-19 vaccine. Some clones are missing from TCRdb's copy, which holds only in-frame ones; the method was immunoSEQ multiplex PCR. The table records roughly 100,000 clones, just over 85% of them present only once. This specimen consisted of peripheral blood, obtained on day 0 of AZD1222 vaccination. The source is an adult in good health.

About this clone itself: One end of the junction varies from germline; a read error may be responsible. The chain links TRBV6-5 to TRBJ1-2, with TRBD1 identical over 10 bases. This CDR3 spans 14 amino acids. CDR1 is MNHEY, CDR2 SVGAGI, per germline. The CDR3 coding sequence is TGTGCCAGCAGTTCCTCGACAGGGGGCTATAGCTACACCTTC. As protein: CASSSSTGGYSYTF.

The V gene is TRBV6-5, the J gene TRBJ1-1, with D perhaps TRBD1 (6 bases). V shed 7 bases and J shed 4 bases, with 19 bases lying between them. The germline gives CDR1 MNHEY, CDR2 SVGAGI. The CDR3 has 15 amino acids. The CDR3 DNA reads TGTGCCAGCATCGAAGGGGGGGGATACGGCACTGAAGCTTTCTTT. It is translated as CASIEGGGYGTEAFF.

The chain has TRBV2 and TRBJ1-3; weak D call: TRBD1 (5 bases). Deletions cut 2 bases from V and 4 bases from J, with 9 bases between. The CDR3 runs 14 residues. Germline V gene data show CDR1 as SNHLY and CDR2 as FYNNEI. Here the CDR3 DNA reads TGTGCCAGCAGTGAACAGGGCTCGGGAAACACCATATATTTT. Encoded protein: CASSEQGSGNTIYF.

CDR3 sequence: CASSIRGTNTEAFF. The CDR3 region has the DNA TGTGCCAGTAGTATAAGGGGCACGAACACTGAAGCTTTCTTT. The J gene is TRBJ1-1, the V gene TRBV19; possible D gene TRBD1, 5 bases. Germline-derived CDR1 and CDR2 are LNHDA and SQIVND (reference sequence). The CDR3 runs 14 residues. The V gene lost 2 bases and the J gene lost 1 base, with 8 bases spanning the gap.

V is TRBV6-5 and J is TRBJ1-6; 10 bases map to TRBD1. V gave up 2 bases and J gave up 10 bases; unmatched junction bases: 2. The CDR3 totals 14 residues. Germline CDR1 MNHEY, CDR2 SVGAGI. The CDR3 reads CASSYRTGGSPLHF. In DNA form, the CDR3 reads TGTGCCAGCAGTTACAGGACAGGGGGATCACCCCTCCACTTT.

The gene calls are TRBV27 and TRBJ1-4; no firm D call. The germline V gene encodes CDR1 MNHEY and CDR2 SMNVEV (reference sequence). V was shortened by 2 bases and J by 4 bases, with 8 bases between the two germline ends. This CDR3 is built from 14 residues. The CDR3 nucleotides are TGTGCCAGCAGTTTAATAGGGTTTAATGAAAAACTGTTTTTT. Translating it yields CASSLIGFNEKLFF. Combining the CDR3 with reference TRBV27 and TRBJ1-4 gives the whole variable domain EAQVTQNPRYLITVTGKKLTVTCSQNMNHEYMSWYRQDPGLGLRQIYYSMNVEVTDKGDVPEGYKVSRKEKRNFPLILESPSPNQTSLYFCASSLIGFNEKLFFGSGTQLSVL.

This chain's CDR3 is CASSRTSGRDTGELFF. The CDR3 DNA follows: TGTGCCAGCAGCCGTACTAGCGGGAGGGACACCGGGGAGCTGTTTTTT. This chain joins TRBV7-9 and TRBJ2-2; TRBD2 matches at 13 bases. The CDR3 runs to 16 residues. Germline CDR1 and CDR2: SEHNR and FQNEAQ (reference sequence). V shed 5 bases and J 3 bases; nucleotides not matched to a gene: 3.